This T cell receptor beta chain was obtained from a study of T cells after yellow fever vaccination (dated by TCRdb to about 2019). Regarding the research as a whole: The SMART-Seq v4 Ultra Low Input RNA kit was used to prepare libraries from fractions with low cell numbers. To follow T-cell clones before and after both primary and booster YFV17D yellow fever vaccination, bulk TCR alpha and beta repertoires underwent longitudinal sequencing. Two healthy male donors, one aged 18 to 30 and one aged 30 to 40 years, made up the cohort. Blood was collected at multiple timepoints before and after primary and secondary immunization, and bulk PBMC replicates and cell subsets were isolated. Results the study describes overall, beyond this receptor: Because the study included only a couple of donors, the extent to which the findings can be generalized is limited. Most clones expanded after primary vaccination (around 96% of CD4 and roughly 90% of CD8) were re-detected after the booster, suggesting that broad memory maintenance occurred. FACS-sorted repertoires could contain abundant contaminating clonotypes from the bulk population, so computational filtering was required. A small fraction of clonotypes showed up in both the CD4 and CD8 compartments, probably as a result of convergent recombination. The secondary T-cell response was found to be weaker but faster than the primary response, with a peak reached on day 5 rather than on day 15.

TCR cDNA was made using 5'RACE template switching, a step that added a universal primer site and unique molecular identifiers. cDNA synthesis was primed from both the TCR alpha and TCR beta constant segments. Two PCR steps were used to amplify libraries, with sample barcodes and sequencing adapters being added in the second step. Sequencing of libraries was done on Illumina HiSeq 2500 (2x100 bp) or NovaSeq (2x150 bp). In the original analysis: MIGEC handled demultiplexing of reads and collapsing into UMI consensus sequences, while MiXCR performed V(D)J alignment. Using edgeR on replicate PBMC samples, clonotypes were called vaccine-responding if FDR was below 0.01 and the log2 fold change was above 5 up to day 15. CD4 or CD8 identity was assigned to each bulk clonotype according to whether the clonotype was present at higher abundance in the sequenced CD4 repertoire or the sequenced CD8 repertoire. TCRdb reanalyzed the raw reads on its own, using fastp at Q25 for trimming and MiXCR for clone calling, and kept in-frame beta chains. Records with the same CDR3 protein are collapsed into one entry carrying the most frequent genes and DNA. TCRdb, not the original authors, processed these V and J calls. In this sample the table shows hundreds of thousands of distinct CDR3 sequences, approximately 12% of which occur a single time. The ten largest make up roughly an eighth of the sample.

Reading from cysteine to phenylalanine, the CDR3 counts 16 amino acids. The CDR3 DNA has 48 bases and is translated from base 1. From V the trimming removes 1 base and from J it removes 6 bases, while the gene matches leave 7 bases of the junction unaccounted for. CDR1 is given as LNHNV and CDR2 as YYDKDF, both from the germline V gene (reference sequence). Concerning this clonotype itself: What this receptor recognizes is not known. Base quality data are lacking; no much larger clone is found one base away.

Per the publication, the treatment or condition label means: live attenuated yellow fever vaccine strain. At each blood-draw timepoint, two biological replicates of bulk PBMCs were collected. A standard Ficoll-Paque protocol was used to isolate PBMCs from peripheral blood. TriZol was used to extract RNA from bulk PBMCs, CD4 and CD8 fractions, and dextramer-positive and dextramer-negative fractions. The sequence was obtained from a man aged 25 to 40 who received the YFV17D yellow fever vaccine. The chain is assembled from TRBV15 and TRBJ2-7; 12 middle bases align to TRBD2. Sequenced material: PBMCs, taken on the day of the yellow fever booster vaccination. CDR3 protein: CATSRGSSSGRGEQYF. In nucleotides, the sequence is TGTGCCACCAGCAGAGGATCCTCTAGCGGGAGGGGCGAGCAGTACTTC.